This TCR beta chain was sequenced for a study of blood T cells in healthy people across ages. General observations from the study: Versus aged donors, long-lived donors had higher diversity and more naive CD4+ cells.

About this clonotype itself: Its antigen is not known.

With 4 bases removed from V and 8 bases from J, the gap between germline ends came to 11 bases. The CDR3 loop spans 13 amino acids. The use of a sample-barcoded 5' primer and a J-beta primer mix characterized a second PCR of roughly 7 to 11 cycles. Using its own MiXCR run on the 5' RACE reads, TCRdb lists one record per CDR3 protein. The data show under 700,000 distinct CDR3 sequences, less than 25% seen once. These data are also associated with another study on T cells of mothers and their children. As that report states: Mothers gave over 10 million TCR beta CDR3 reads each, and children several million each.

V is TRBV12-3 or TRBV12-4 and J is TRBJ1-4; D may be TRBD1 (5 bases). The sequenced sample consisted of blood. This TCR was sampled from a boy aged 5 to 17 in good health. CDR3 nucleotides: TGTGCCAGCAGTTCCGGGGGAGGGGAAAAACTGTTTTTT. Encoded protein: CASSSGGGEKLFF.